A single T cell receptor beta chain is shown here with its context. Its antigen is currently unknown. The germline V gene encodes CDR1 MDHEN and CDR2 SYDVKM. The CDR3 is 13 amino acids. The junction had 7 bases not matched to a gene; V was cut back by 8 bases and J by 4 bases. The method was immunoSEQ multiplex PCR; TCRdb's version includes in-frame clones alone and lacks a portion of them. The top ten hold about 19% of the sample, which has some 65,000 clones, roughly four fifths seen once. This specimen comes from a study of identifying expanded T cells in peripheral blood. Study results and caveats: Across healthy donors, higher total template counts meant significantly greater roughly two-week count variance. Technical replicates showed around 1.2 changed clones; about two weeks 15 to 20; four weeks 19.

Collection occurred without any documented infections or immune events in donors. The TCR was taken from a person aged 18 to 70 in good health. Sequencing was performed on blood. The chain recombines TRBV28 with TRBJ2-5; TRBD1 matches at 7 bases. The chain's CDR3 is CASGTDRVETQYF. CDR3 coding DNA: TGTGCCAGCGGAACTGACAGGGTAGAGACCCAGTACTTC.